Shown below are 16 T cell receptor beta chains from a single sample sequenced in a study of CD8+ T cells in alopecia areata. RNA extraction was followed by reverse transcription into cDNA, which acted as the sequencing template. Using immunoSEQ multiplex PCR, the repertoire was profiled, and TCRdb retains in-frame clones only, with some absent. There are around 82,000 clones in the sample; roughly 51% occur only once, and around 6% lies in the top ten. Material: NKG2D-high CD8+ T cells sorted from blood. Source of these receptors: a human donor with alopecia areata.

The chain's CDR3 is CASSLVAGDEQFF. CDR3 nucleotide sequence: TGTGCCAGTAGTTTGGTGGCTGGCGATGAGCAGTTCTTC. This chain connects TRBV19 to TRBJ2-1; the D is unclear. Germline V CDR1 and CDR2: LNHDA, SQIVND (reference sequence). V was trimmed by 5 bases and J by 8 bases, leaving 13 bases between them. The CDR3 contains 13 residues. Supplemented by reference TRBV19 and TRBJ2-1, the full variable domain reads DGGITQSPKYLFRKEGQNVTLSCEQNLNHDAMYWYRQDPGQGLRLIYYSQIVNDFQKGDIAEGYSVSREKKESFPLTVTSAQKNPTAFYLCASSLVAGDEQFFGPGTRLTVL.

This clone was picked up a small number of times. The chain recombines TRBV6-5 with TRBJ2-1; D uncertain. Per the germline V gene, CDR1 is MNHEY and CDR2 is SVGAGI. Trimming left V 6 bases short and J 2 bases short, with 14 bases between. The CDR3 runs 15 residues. In DNA, the CDR3 is TGTGCCAGCAGCAAAACCAGCCCCGCCTACAATGAGCAGTTCTTC. It translates to CASSKTSPAYNEQFF.

The rearrangement joins TRBV5-6 to TRBJ1-5; D call uncertain. This CDR3 contains 14 residues. V was clipped by 2 bases and J by 4 bases, with 10 bases between them. CDR1 and CDR2 (germline): SGHDT, YYEEEE. CDR3 bases: TGTGCCAGCAGCTTAGGCCTGGGAAATCAGCCCCAGCATTTT. Translated, it gives CASSLGLGNQPQHF.

The chain combines TRBV6-6 with TRBJ1-1; D unresolved. The germline V gene has CDR1 MNHNY and CDR2 SVGAGI (reference sequence). Trimming took off 2 bases at V and 1 base at J, with 14 bases between the two ends. The CDR3 is 16 residues long. The CDR3 spells CASSYRMTDPNTEAFF. As DNA, the CDR3 is TGTGCCAGCAGTTACCGAATGACGGACCCGAACACTGAAGCTTTCTTT.

This clone was recorded a few times. A junction boundary mismatches the germline segment, possibly from a read error. The chain has TRBV5-6 and TRBJ2-7; D remains unclear. Germline lookup yields CDR1 SGHDT and CDR2 YYEEEE. CDR3 length equals 8 residues. CDR3: CASSPRLF. The CDR3 DNA is TGTGCCAGCAGCCCGCGACTCTTC.

The rearrangement links TRBV14 to TRBJ2-5; D is unclear. This CDR3 region has 15 residues. Trimming took 0 bases from V and 2 from J, leaving 10 bases between them. The germline gives CDR1 SGHDN, CDR2 FVKESK. The CDR3 DNA reads TGTGCCAGCAGCCAAGAGGGCCAACTTCAAGAGACCCAGTACTTC. This translates into CASSQEGQLQETQYF.

The rearrangement joins TRBV29-1 to TRBJ2-7; 10 bases are a match to TRBD2. Losses at the gene ends were 2 bases for V and 4 bases for J; bases not matched to a gene: 8. There are 15 residues in the CDR3. CDR1 is SQVTM, CDR2 ANQGSEA, per germline. The CDR3 DNA reads as TGCAGCGTTGAACTAGCGGGAGCGCCTGGTTACGAGCAGTACTTC. It specifies CSVELAGAPGYEQYF.

The chain joins TRBV28 to TRBJ2-3, with TRBD1 matching over 8 bases. CDR3 size: 16 residues. CDR1 MDHEN and CDR2 SYDVKM come from the germline V gene. The J segment lost 0 bases and the V segment lost 6 bases, leaving 8 bases of the junction unmatched. CDR3 amino acids: CASRRDRITSTDTQYF. The DNA for the CDR3 is TGTGCCAGCAGACGGGACAGGATCACTAGCACAGATACGCAGTATTTT. Supplemented by reference TRBV28 and TRBJ2-3, the full variable domain reads DVKVTQSSRYLVKRTGEKVFLECVQDMDHENMFWYRQDPGLGLRLIYFSYDVKMKEKGDIPEGYSVSREKKERFSLILESASTNQTSMYLCASRRDRITSTDTQYFGPGTRLTVL.

This sequence joins TRBV7-9 and TRBJ2-1; no clear D. The V end lost 6 bases, the J end lost 7 bases, and 4 bases lay between the germline ends. The germline V gene encodes CDR1 SEHNR and CDR2 FQNEAQ (reference sequence). The CDR3 loop spans 10 amino acids. This chain's CDR3 is CASSSNEQFF. The CDR3 DNA follows: TGTGCCAGCAGTTCAAATGAGCAGTTCTTC.

This chain joins TRBV5-1 and TRBJ1-1; D not certain. The V gene's germline CDR1 is SGHRS and CDR2 YFSETQ. V was pared by 0 bases and J by 0 bases, with 9 bases between. The length of the CDR3 is 15 residues. CDR3 in DNA: TGCGCCAGCAGCTTGGACGGAAACATGAACACTGAAGCTTTCTTT. This codes for CASSLDGNMNTEAFF.

This chain uses TRBV29-1 with TRBJ2-2; no clear D. Trimming removed 1 base at V and 3 bases at J, with 3 bases between. This CDR3 spans 12 amino acids. Germline V CDR1 and CDR2: SQVTM, ANQGSEA. The CDR3 is CSVEGHTGELFF. The CDR3 DNA is TGCAGCGTTGAAGGACACACCGGGGAGCTGTTTTTT.

This chain connects TRBV5-6 to TRBJ2-7, with D uncertain. V lost 0 bases and J 7 bases, leaving 14 bases between the germline ends. The V gene's germline CDR1 is SGHDT and CDR2 YYEEEE. CDR3 length: 14 amino acids. CDR3 protein: CASSLGQTALEQYF. The CDR3 nucleotides are TGTGCCAGCAGCTTGGGGCAGACCGCCTTGGAGCAGTACTTC.

This clone has more than one count but fewer than ten. The chain uses TRBV29-1 and TRBJ2-5; 7 positions match TRBD1. Germline loops: CDR1 SQVTM, CDR2 ANQGSEA. CDR3 length: 13 amino acids. The V and J ends lost 6 bases and 2 bases, in that order; junction bases with no gene match: 6. The CDR3: CSVLGTVQETQYF. As DNA, the CDR3 is TGCAGCGTCCTCGGGACAGTGCAAGAGACCCAGTACTTC. The variable domain in full, with the rest retrieved from reference TRBV29-1 and TRBJ2-5, is SAVISQKPSRDICQRGTSLTIQCQVDSQVTMMFWYRQQPGQSLTLIATANQGSEATYESGFVIDKFPISRPNLTFSTLTVSNMSPEDSSIYLCSVLGTVQETQYFGPGTRLLVL.

The gene calls are TRBV4-1 and TRBJ2-7; a weak D match, TRBD1 (6 bases). There are 16 residues in the CDR3. Looked up from germline, CDR1 is MGHRA and CDR2 is YSYEKL. Trimming removed 4 bases at V and 0 bases at J, with 16 bases between. The CDR3 spells CASSLSGRGISYEQYF. CDR3 nucleotides: TGCGCCAGCAGCCTCTCGGGAAGGGGGATCTCCTACGAGCAGTACTTC.

This clone was detected a few times. V gene TRBV27 combines with J gene TRBJ2-7; 7 bases are a match to TRBD1. V was clipped by 0 bases and J by 0 bases; unmatched bases: 5. Germline CDR1 reads MNHEY; CDR2 reads SMNVEV (reference sequence). The CDR3 runs to 16 residues. CDR3 DNA: TGTGCCAGCAGTTTATCAGGGGACAGATTCTCCTACGAGCAGTACTTC. Amino acid sequence: CASSLSGDRFSYEQYF.

This chain links TRBV4-1 with TRBJ1-6; D is undetermined. Germline CDR1 is MGHRA and CDR2 is YSYEKL. V was pared by 4 bases and J by 8 bases, with 9 bases between. The CDR3 is 13 residues long. CDR3 nucleotide sequence: TGCGCCAGCAGCCCCGAATGGGATTCACCCCTCCACTTT. It yields the protein CASSPEWDSPLHF.